The clone carrying this T cell receptor beta chain was picked up a small number of times. The source of the sample is a study of blood T cell repertoires in COVID-19. Across the study: Samples representing acute and convalescent COVID-19 were sourced from the United States, Italy and Spain.

Clones were sequenced by immunoSEQ multiplex PCR, and TCRdb holds only the in-frame ones, with some missing. The table includes about 150,000 clones, about 86% detected once. CDR3 length equals 14 residues. V dropped 4 bases and J dropped 8 bases, with 17 bases sitting between them. CDR1 is LGHDT and CDR2 is YNNKEL in the germline V gene (reference sequence). Sequencing was carried out using peripheral blood. This receptor was obtained from an elderly woman with acute or convalescent COVID-19. V is TRBV3-1 (or the pseudogene TRBV3-2) and J is TRBJ1-2; TRBD1 might be the D (5 bases). CDR3 DNA sequence: TGTGCCAGCAGCCCCATGGGGGGGATGGAGGGCTACACCTTC. Protein product: CASSPMGGMEGYTF.